There are a few counts of the clone carrying this TCR beta chain. Antigen: not known. One end of the junction varies from germline; a read error may be responsible. TCRbeta libraries were built with three rounds of nested PCR, modified from ARM-PCR. TCRdb processed the multiplex PCR reads anew with MiXCR; each CDR3 protein has one entry. The table has over 100,000 distinct CDR3 sequences, under 65% seen once. The template was RNA from unsorted bulk tissue. More than 3 cm separated this lung sample from the edge of the tumor. This sample is part of a study of tumor and adjacent non-tumor tissue in lung cancer. Study context: Patients were aged 31 to 76, approximately ten men and about 5 women, stage I to III. Broader study findings: Higher tumor TCR diversity was associated with shorter survival. Top 100 clones took a larger repertoire share in normal lung. TCR diversity was significantly greater in tumor than normal lung tissue.

The CDR3 totals 15 residues. The germline CDR1 and CDR2 sequences are MGHRA and YSYEKL. J is TRBJ2-4 and V is TRBV4-1, with D perhaps matching TRBD1 (5 bases). This sequence originates from a man aged 55-75 years with non-small cell lung cancer. The sequencing sample was made of distant non-tumor lung tissue. CDR3 in DNA: TGCGCCAGCAGACAAGATGGTGACAGTGGCAACATTCAGTACTTC. This translates into CASRQDGDSGNIQYF.